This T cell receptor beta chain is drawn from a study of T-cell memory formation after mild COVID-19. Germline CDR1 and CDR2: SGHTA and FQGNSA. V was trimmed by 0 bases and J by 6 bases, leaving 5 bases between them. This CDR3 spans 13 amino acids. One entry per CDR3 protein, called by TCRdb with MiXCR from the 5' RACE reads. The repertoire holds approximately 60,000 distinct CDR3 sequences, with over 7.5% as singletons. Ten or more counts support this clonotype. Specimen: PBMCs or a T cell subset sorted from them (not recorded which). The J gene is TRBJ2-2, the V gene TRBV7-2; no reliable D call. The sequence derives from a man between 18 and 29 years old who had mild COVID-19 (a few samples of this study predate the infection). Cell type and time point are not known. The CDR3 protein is CASSLAGSGELFF. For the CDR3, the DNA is TGTGCCAGCAGCTTAGCAGGGTCCGGGGAGCTGTTTTTT. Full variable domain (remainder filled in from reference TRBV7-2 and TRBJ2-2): GAGVSQSPSNKVTEKGKDVELRCDPISGHTALYWYRQSLGQGLEFLIYFQGNSAPDKSGLPSDRFSAERTGGSVSTLTIQRTQQEDSAVYLCASSLAGSGELFFGEGSRLTVL.